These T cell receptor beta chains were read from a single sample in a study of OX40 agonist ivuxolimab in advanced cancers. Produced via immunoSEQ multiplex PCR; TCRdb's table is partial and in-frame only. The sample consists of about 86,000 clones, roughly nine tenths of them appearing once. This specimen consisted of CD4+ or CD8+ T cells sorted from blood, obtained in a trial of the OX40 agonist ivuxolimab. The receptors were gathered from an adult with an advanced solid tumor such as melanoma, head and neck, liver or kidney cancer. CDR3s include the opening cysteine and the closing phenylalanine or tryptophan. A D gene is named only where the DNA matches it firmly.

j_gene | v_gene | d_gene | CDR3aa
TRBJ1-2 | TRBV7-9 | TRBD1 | CASSFGDRVGYGYTF
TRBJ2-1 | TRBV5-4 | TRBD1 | CASSRDRGFNEQFF
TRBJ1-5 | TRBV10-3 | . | CAISEAVSNIQPQHF
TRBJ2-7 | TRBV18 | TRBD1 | CASSRGQGTIYEQYF
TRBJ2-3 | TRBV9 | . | CASSVATGPGTDTQYF
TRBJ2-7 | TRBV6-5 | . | CASKWREQYF
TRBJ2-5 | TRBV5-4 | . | CASSFVGTQETQYF
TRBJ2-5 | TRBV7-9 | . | CASSLRTAGETQYF
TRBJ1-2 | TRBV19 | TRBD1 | CASRLGQDPNYGYTF
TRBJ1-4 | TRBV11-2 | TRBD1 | CASSPRRQGGEKLFF
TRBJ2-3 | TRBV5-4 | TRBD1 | CASMERQGADTQYF
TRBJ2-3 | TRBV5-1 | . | CASSLRGQSPSTDTQYF
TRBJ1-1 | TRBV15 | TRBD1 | CATSRKTGALNTEAFF
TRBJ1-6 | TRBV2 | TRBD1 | CASNRDRDNSPLHF
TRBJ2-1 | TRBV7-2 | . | CASSLGNAYNEQFF
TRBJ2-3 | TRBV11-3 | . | CASSLVGTTDTQYF
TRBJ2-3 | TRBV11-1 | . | CASSFTGTDTQYF
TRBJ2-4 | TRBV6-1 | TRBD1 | CASSERGQGKNIQYF
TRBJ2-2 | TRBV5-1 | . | CASSPGYRGTGELFF
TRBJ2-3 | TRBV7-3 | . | CASSRTSITDTQYF
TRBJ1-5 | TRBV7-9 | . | CASSPGWEGNQPQHF
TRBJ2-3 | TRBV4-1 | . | CASSQVAGGTDTQYF
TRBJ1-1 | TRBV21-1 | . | CASSKGLEAEAFF
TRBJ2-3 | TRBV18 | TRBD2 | CASSREGPSTDTQYF
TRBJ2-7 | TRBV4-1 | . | CASSHPGRLYEQYF
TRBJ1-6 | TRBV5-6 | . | CASSLEQGYSPLHF
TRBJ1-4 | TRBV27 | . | CASTSPGTYEKLFF
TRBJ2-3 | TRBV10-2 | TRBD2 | CASSAGGGALNTDTQYF
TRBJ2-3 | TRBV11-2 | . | CASSLQGPADTQYF
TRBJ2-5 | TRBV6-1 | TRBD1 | CASGRQGFSQETQYF
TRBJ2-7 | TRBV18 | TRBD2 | CASSRSGLAVTYEQYF
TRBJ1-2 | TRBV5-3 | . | CARSFRDIKNYGYTF
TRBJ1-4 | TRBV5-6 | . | CASSLYRDEKLFF
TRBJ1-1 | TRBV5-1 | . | CASSNPGQNTEAFF
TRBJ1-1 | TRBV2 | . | CASSEAPKAFF
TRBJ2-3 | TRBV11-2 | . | CASSLISPGASTDTQYF
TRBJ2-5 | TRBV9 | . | CASSEEVFWSQETQYF
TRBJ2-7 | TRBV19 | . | CASSMATQGYEQYF
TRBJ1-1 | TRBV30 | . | CAWSQGLNTEAFF
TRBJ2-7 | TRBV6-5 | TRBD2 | CASGASGREYEQYF
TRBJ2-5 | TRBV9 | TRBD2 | CASTTSGGQETQYF
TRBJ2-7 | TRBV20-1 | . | CSGTRYEQYF
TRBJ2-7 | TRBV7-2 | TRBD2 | CASSLDRSSSGGLERDF
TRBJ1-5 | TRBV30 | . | CAWTEGLGDQPQHF
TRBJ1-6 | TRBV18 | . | CASSPPSRSNSPLHF
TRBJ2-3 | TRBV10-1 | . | CASSTTGVGFTDTQYF
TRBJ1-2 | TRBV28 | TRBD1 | CASSPRGSRDRGDGYTF
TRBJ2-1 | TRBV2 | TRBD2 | CASSRVSGFNEQFF
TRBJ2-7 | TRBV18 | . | CASSPGQPRYEQYF
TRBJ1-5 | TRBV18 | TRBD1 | CASSPTDRDQPQHF
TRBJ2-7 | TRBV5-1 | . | CASSLAGTQVPYEQYF